These 2 T cell receptor beta chains originate from one sample sequenced in a study of cytomegalovirus exposure and HLA in healthy donors. TCRdb keeps only in-frame clones here, not all; method: immunoSEQ multiplex PCR. The sample includes 110,000 or so clones, 75% to 90% of them seen just once. Sequencing input: PBMCs. Receptor source: a man aged 18 to 30 in good health and CMV-seropositive.

The chain couples TRBV10-1 to TRBJ2-2; 12 bases fit TRBD2. After removal of 2 bases from V and 4 bases from J, the junction contained 5 bases not matched to a gene. The CDR3 covers 17 residues. The germline V gene encodes CDR1 WNHNN and CDR2 SYGVQD (reference sequence). The CDR3 region is CASSEARLAGATGELFF. Written as DNA, the CDR3 is TGCGCCAGCAGTGAGGCGCGACTAGCGGGGGCCACCGGGGAGCTGTTTTTT.

The chain recombines TRBV10-1 with TRBJ2-2; D perhaps matches TRBD1 (5 bases). This CDR3 contains 15 residues. The V and J ends lost 3 bases and 5 bases respectively, with 13 bases between them. Germline values: CDR1 WNHNN, CDR2 SYGVQD (reference sequence). Here the CDR3 DNA reads TGCGCCAGCAGTGATCGGCAGGGAAGTACCGGGGAGCTGTTTTTT. Residues: CASSDRQGSTGELFF.